This T cell receptor beta chain came from a study of shared clonotypes between healthy human individuals. Background on the study: Three CD4 naive, three CD4 memory, two CD8 naive and one CD8 memory plate were used per donor.

The repertoire was sequenced with immunoSEQ multiplex PCR; TCRdb's copy has only in-frame clones and lacks some. The repertoire holds 950,000 to 1,200,000 clones, with roughly 80% as singletons. Study outcomes and limitations: Non-shared clonotypes had lower generation probabilities than those shared by all four donors.

The CDR3 totals 15 residues. Germline loops: CDR1 SGHTS, CDR2 YDEGEE. V trimming: 4 bases; J trimming: 0 bases; junction bases outside the gene matches: 7. About this clone: Its antigen is not known. The same CDR3 is also encoded by other DNA sequences in this sample.

Everyone who donated was a Caucasian adult who lived in Nashville, Tennessee. This sequence originates from a man in his late teens or twenties in good health. Some clones in this sample may be carry-over from other donors' samples. The V call is TRBV5-8, the J call TRBJ2-7, with TRBD2 matching 7 bases. Sample: memory CD4+ T cells from PBMCs. Documented subset: CD45RA-negative fraction. The CDR3, as DNA: TGTGCCAGCAGCCTCCGGGGAGGGTTCTCCTACGAGCAGTACTTC. This codes for CASSLRGGFSYEQYF.